Following are 15 T cell receptor beta chains from one sample sequenced in a study of beta chain features in type 1 diabetes. What was sequenced were expressed TCRB transcripts, since all of the isolated RNA had been reverse transcribed. Generated by immunoSEQ multiplex PCR, the TCRdb table keeps only in-frame clones and is missing some. The table includes some 160,000 clones, approximately 8.4% detected once. The sequenced sample was central memory CD4+ T cells from blood. These receptor sequences come from a woman aged 18-35 years in good health.

V and J are TRBV7-8 and TRBJ1-1; D remains ambiguous. With 1 base removed from V and 1 base from J, the gap between germline ends came to 10 bases. Per germline, CDR1 SGHVS and CDR2 FQNEAQ. The CDR3 consists of 15 residues. The CDR3 region is CASSLEVPGNTEAFF. CDR3 sequence (DNA): TGTGCCAGCAGCTTAGAAGTGCCAGGGAACACTGAAGCTTTCTTT.

The sample holds a few counts of this clone. V is TRBV2 and J is TRBJ2-3; the D is unclear. The germline V and J ends were trimmed by 0 bases and 3 bases, with 7 bases remaining between them. Germline-derived CDR1 and CDR2 are SNHLY and FYNNEI. This CDR3 has 14 amino acids. CDR3 coding DNA: TGTGCCAGCAGTGAAGCGCAGGAAACAGATACGCAGTATTTT. It specifies CASSEAQETDTQYF.

This clone came up a few times. This chain joins TRBV4-1 and TRBJ2-3, with TRBD2 identical over 12 bases. J lost 7 bases, V lost 1 base, and 9 bases had no gene match. The CDR3 length is 17 residues. CDR1 MGHRA and CDR2 YSYEKL come from the germline V gene. The CDR3 reads CASSQVLAGGSGHTQYF. For the CDR3, the DNA is TGCGCCAGCAGCCAAGTGCTAGCGGGAGGGTCTGGCCATACGCAGTATTTT.

This clone was seen at least ten times. The V gene is TRBV29-1, the J gene TRBJ1-5, with TRBD1 as a possible D gene (5 bases). Between the trimmed V and J ends, which lost 4 bases and 5 bases, there was a span of 12 bases. CDR1 and CDR2 from the germline V gene are SQVTM and ANQGSEA. This CDR3 is built from 13 residues. CDR3 coding DNA: TGCAGCGTTGGGGGGGACGCCGATCAGCCCCAGCATTTT. This translates into CSVGGDADQPQHF.

The chain links TRBV29-1 to TRBJ1-2, with a tentative D call TRBD1 (6 bases). V was trimmed by 6 bases and J by 6 bases, leaving 14 bases between them. The germline V gene has CDR1 SQVTM and CDR2 ANQGSEA. This CDR3 has 12 residues. The CDR3 region has the DNA TGCAGCGTAGGAGAAGGGGGAAATGGCTACACCTTC. Translated, it gives CSVGEGGNGYTF.

The table lists this clone with a few counts. The chain links TRBV7-2 to TRBJ1-2; D unresolved. Germline CDR1 reads SGHTA; CDR2 reads FQGNSA. Trimming cost V 5 bases and J 8 bases, with 18 bases left between them. There are 14 residues in the CDR3. The CDR3 reads CASSAAGSPGGYTF. As DNA, the CDR3 is TGTGCCAGCAGCGCCGCCGGAAGCCCGGGGGGCTACACCTTC.

The chain couples TRBV5-1 to TRBJ2-7; 7 bases align to TRBD1. This CDR3 region has 16 residues. Germline lookup yields CDR1 SGHRS and CDR2 YFSETQ. J gave up 0 bases and V 4 bases, and 10 bases lay outside the gene matches. DNA for the CDR3: TGCGCCAGCAGCGCTGGCTTGGGACAGTCCTCCTACGAGCAGTACTTC. As protein: CASSAGLGQSSYEQYF.

Here the CDR3 reads CASSDNRVSGANVLTF. The CDR3 DNA reads as TGTGCCAGCAGTGACAACAGGGTCTCTGGGGCCAACGTCCTGACTTTC. The chain couples TRBV25-1 to TRBJ2-6; maybe TRBD1 (6 bases). This CDR3 is built from 16 residues. Trimming pared 3 bases from V and 0 bases from J, leaving 9 bases between. From germline, CDR1 is MGHDK and CDR2 SYGVNS.

A few counts support this clone. The V gene is TRBV7-9, the J gene TRBJ1-4, with 8 bases aligning to TRBD1. This CDR3 contains 14 residues. V shed 5 bases and J 10 bases; nucleotides not matched to a gene: 9. Looked up from germline, CDR1 is SEHNR and CDR2 is FQNEAQ (reference sequence). In DNA form, the CDR3 reads TGTGCCAGCAGCACGACAGGGGAGATGGGAAAACTGTTTTTT. Translation gives CASSTTGEMGKLFF.

The chain recombines TRBV18 with TRBJ2-1, with TRBD2 as a possible D gene (5 bases). Deletions cut 0 bases from V and 2 bases from J, with 8 bases between. Per the germline V gene, CDR1 is KGHSH and CDR2 is LQKENI. The CDR3 extends over 15 amino acids. CDR3: CASSPPSSPYNEQFF. The CDR3, as DNA: TGTGCCAGCTCACCACCTTCTAGCCCCTACAATGAGCAGTTCTTC.

This clone was counted many times. The chain has TRBV5-6 and TRBJ1-2; D unclear. The CDR3 extends over 12 amino acids. Per the germline V gene, CDR1 is SGHDT and CDR2 is YYEEEE. The germline V and J ends were trimmed by 2 bases and 3 bases, with 5 bases remaining between them. This CDR3 is CASSFDYYGYTF. The CDR3 coding sequence is TGTGCCAGCAGCTTTGACTACTATGGCTACACCTTC.

This clone was recorded many times. This chain links TRBV5-1 with TRBJ2-7, with TRBD2 as a possible D gene (6 bases). CDR1 and CDR2 (germline): SGHRS, YFSETQ. The CDR3 loop spans 15 amino acids. Deletions cut 4 bases from V and 6 bases from J, with 20 bases between. CDR3 nucleotides: TGCGCCAGCAGCAGGACCGGGGGATACATTGGCGAGCAGTACTTC. Amino acids: CASSRTGGYIGEQYF.

This clone has only a few counts. The chain recombines TRBV13 with TRBJ1-1; D call uncertain. Trimming took 5 bases from V and 7 from J, leaving 11 bases between them. The CDR3 length is 12 residues. Germline loops: CDR1 PRHDT, CDR2 FYEKMQ (reference sequence). CDR3 sequence: CASSPNSHEAFF. The CDR3 coding sequence is TGTGCCAGCAGCCCAAATTCCCATGAAGCTTTCTTT.

In this sample, this clone turned up a few times. CDR3 in DNA: TGTGCCAGCAGTGGACGCAGGAGCGGGGCCCCCAACGAGCAGTACTTC. It encodes CASSGRRSGAPNEQYF. The V gene is TRBV6-1, the J gene TRBJ2-7, with 7 bases matching TRBD2. In germline, CDR1 is MNHNS, CDR2 SASEGT. J was trimmed by 5 bases and V by 4 bases; bases with no gene match: 14. This CDR3 spans 16 amino acids.

This clone was observed a handful of times. V usage is TRBV7-9 and J usage is TRBJ1-1; TRBD1 might be the D (5 bases). The ends were cut back, 6 bases at V and 5 bases at J, with 16 bases in the middle. This CDR3 is built from 14 residues. Per germline, CDR1 SEHNR and CDR2 FQNEAQ (reference sequence). The CDR3 here is CASSLLIGGTEAFF. The DNA for the CDR3 is TGTGCCAGCAGTCTTCTGATCGGGGGAACTGAAGCTTTCTTT.